Listed here are 15 T cell receptor beta chains from one sample, sequenced in a study of T cells in Graves' hyperthyroidism and ophthalmopathy. There were TCR beta CDR3 regions amplified from RNA transcripts. When the TCR CDR3 underwent first-round RT-PCR, the HTBI primer set was used. In TCRdb, the multiplex PCR reads were re-called with MiXCR into one record per CDR3 protein. The sample carries over 350,000 distinct CDR3 sequences, over 12% recorded once. The specimen sequenced was blood. The receptors originated from a man aged 18 to 35 with Graves' ophthalmopathy.

Regarding this clonotype: A much larger clone is a single base away; this may be a read error. The CDR3 protein is CASSLAWQTTYGYTF. Written as DNA, the CDR3 is TGTGCCAGCAGCTTGGCCTGGCAGACTACCTATGGCTACACCTTC. V usage is TRBV5-6 and J usage is TRBJ1-2, with D unresolved. From germline, CDR1 is SGHDT and CDR2 YYEEEE. The CDR3 runs 15 residues. The V end lost 0 bases, the J end lost 4 bases, and 13 bases lay between the germline ends.

This clonotype was detected many times. CDR3 nucleotide sequence: TGCAGTGCTAGAGATCCAACTAGCTCCAATGAGCAGTTCTTC. Its protein product is CSARDPTSSNEQFF. V usage is TRBV20-1 and J usage is TRBJ2-1; weak D call: TRBD2 (6 bases). This CDR3 is built from 14 residues. Germline CDR1 and CDR2: DFQATT and SNEGSKA (reference sequence). V dropped 0 bases and J dropped 6 bases, with 12 bases sitting between them.

This clonotype was detected many times. The J gene is TRBJ2-3, the V gene TRBV18; possibly TRBD1 for D (5 bases). Germline V gene lookup returns CDR1 KGHSH and CDR2 LQKENI. V shed 3 bases and J shed 1 base, with 14 bases lying between them. This CDR3 contains 16 residues. DNA of the CDR3: TGTGCCAGCTCACCTACCCCGGCACAGGGCACAGATACGCAGTATTTT. Translating it yields CASSPTPAQGTDTQYF. Combining the CDR3 with reference TRBV18 and TRBJ2-3 gives the whole variable domain NAGVMQNPRHLVRRRGQEARLRCSPMKGHSHVYWYRQLPEEGLKFMVYLQKENIIDESGMPKERFSAEFPKEGPSILRIQQVVRGDSAAYFCASSPTPAQGTDTQYFGPGTRLTVL.

This clonotype has more than one count but fewer than ten. J is TRBJ1-2 and V is TRBV20-1; D gene unclear. Germline V gene lookup returns CDR1 DFQATT and CDR2 SNEGSKA (reference sequence). Trimming pared 3 bases from V and 8 bases from J, leaving 10 bases between. CDR3 size: 11 residues. For the CDR3, the DNA is TGCAGTGCTAGCCTTATACAAGGCTACACCTTC. Its protein product is CSASLIQGYTF.

This clonotype came up many times. The chain joins TRBV6-1 to TRBJ1-5; the D gene is possibly TRBD1 (6 bases). CDR1 MNHNS and CDR2 SASEGT come from the germline V gene. There are 14 residues in the CDR3. V lost 6 bases and J lost 3, with 12 bases in between. CDR3 residues: CASSGTTYNQPQHF. CDR3 nucleotide sequence: TGTGCCAGCAGCGGGACAACCTACAATCAGCCCCAGCATTTT.

This clonotype was seen at least ten times. The genes are TRBV7-6 and TRBJ1-2; D may be TRBD1 (5 bases). The CDR3 runs 14 residues. Germline V gives CDR1 SGHVS, CDR2 FNYEAQ. The V and J ends lost 5 bases and 6 bases respectively, with 16 bases between them. CDR3: CASSPRGQGDGYTF. The CDR3 DNA follows: TGTGCCAGCAGCCCCCGTGGGCAGGGCGATGGCTACACCTTC.

This clonotype was counted only a few times. The chain is built from TRBV7-4 and TRBJ1-4; perhaps TRBD1 as D (5 bases). The CDR3 has 15 residues. Germline V gene data show CDR1 as SGHVT and CDR2 as SQSDAQ. Deletions cut 1 base from V and 6 bases from J, with 12 bases between. CDR3 loop: CASSLVSQGDEKLFF. CDR3 sequence (DNA): TGTGCCAGCAGCTTAGTTTCTCAGGGTGATGAAAAACTGTTTTTT.

This clonotype was found many times. The V call is TRBV20-1, the J call TRBJ2-1, with D possibly matching TRBD2 (6 bases). The length of the CDR3 is 14 residues. CDR1 is DFQATT and CDR2 is SNEGSKA in the germline V gene (reference sequence). Trimming cost V 4 bases and J 6 bases, with 16 bases left between them. The CDR3: CSAKRLGGTNEQFF. The CDR3 DNA sequence: TGCAGTGCTAAGAGACTAGGAGGGACCAATGAGCAGTTCTTC.

This clonotype has more than one count but fewer than ten. The V gene is TRBV7-9, the J gene TRBJ1-2; D remains ambiguous. The CDR3 contains 14 residues. CDR1 is SEHNR, CDR2 FQNEAQ, per germline (reference sequence). V lost 5 bases to trimming and J lost 6 bases, with 16 bases between them. The DNA for the CDR3 is TGTGCCAGCAGCCTCGGGTCGGCGCTTAATGGCTACACCTTC. Amino acid sequence: CASSLGSALNGYTF.

This clonotype has a count of ten or more. V and J are TRBV7-3 and TRBJ2-5; 8 bases match TRBD1. Germline loops: CDR1 SGHTA, CDR2 FQGTGA. The CDR3 is 13 amino acids. V lost 5 bases and J lost 4; bases outside the gene matches: 3. The CDR3 DNA is TGTGCCAGCAGCCCCCAGGGGGCAGAGACCCAGTACTTC. Translated: CASSPQGAETQYF.

This clonotype was recorded a few times. The chain recombines TRBV10-2 with TRBJ1-4; D call uncertain. Trimming removed 5 bases at V and 8 bases at J, with 12 bases between. The CDR3 is made up of 13 amino acids. Germline loops: CDR1 WSHSY, CDR2 SAAADI. CDR3 bases: TGCGCCAGCAGTTATGGGGAGGGCGAAAAACTGTTTTTT. Translation: CASSYGEGEKLFF.

This clonotype was seen a handful of times. V is TRBV7-4 and J is TRBJ2-7; 11 nucleotides line up with TRBD2. Germline V gene data show CDR1 as SGHVT and CDR2 as SQSDAQ. J lost 3 bases, V lost 4 bases, and 20 bases had no gene match. The CDR3 has 20 residues. CDR3 protein: CASSCHITSGSRAPFYEQYF. The CDR3 DNA sequence: TGTGCCAGCAGCTGTCATATCACTAGCGGGAGTAGGGCCCCTTTCTACGAGCAGTACTTC.

The chain is built from TRBV5-6 and TRBJ2-3, with 7 positions matching TRBD2. Germline V gene lookup returns CDR1 SGHDT and CDR2 YYEEEE. The CDR3 contains 18 residues. Trimming took 7 bases from V and 2 from J; bases not matched to a gene: 19. The CDR3 protein is CASGSNQAGLKDTDTQYF. In DNA form, the CDR3 reads TGTGCCAGCGGATCCAACCAAGCGGGACTTAAGGACACAGATACGCAGTATTTT.

There are a few counts of this clonotype. The chain links TRBV5-1 to TRBJ2-7, with TRBD1 as a possible D gene (6 bases). CDR1 and CDR2 (germline): SGHRS, YFSETQ. The CDR3 runs 14 residues. The V end was cut by 4 bases, the J end by 7 bases, with 18 bases between. The CDR3 protein is CASSEGDGAWEQYF. The CDR3 region has the DNA TGCGCCAGCAGCGAGGGGGATGGAGCGTGGGAGCAGTACTTC.

The chain recombines TRBV5-1 with TRBJ2-3; tentative D call: TRBD1 (5 bases). Germline CDR1 reads SGHRS; CDR2 reads YFSETQ. Trimming shortened V by 0 bases and J by 1 base, and 15 bases separated the two germline ends. The CDR3 totals 17 residues. CDR3 coding DNA: TGCGCCAGCAGCTTGGCGCAAGGGGCCTCTGGCACAGATACGCAGTATTTT. Translation: CASSLAQGASGTDTQYF.